A single sample gave rise to the 4 T cell receptor beta chains below, sequenced in a study of OX40 agonist ivuxolimab in advanced cancers. The method was immunoSEQ multiplex PCR; TCRdb's version includes in-frame clones alone and lacks a portion of them. Of some 27,000 clones listed, 90% are singletons. The sample in question was CD4+ or CD8+ T cells sorted from blood, obtained in a trial of the OX40 agonist ivuxolimab. Receptors were obtained from an adult with an advanced solid tumor such as melanoma, head and neck, liver or kidney cancer.

This chain links TRBV27 with TRBJ2-7, with 14 positions matching TRBD2. Germline values: CDR1 MNHEY, CDR2 SMNVEV (reference sequence). V shed 4 bases and J 5 bases; nucleotides not matched to a gene: 4. This CDR3 is built from 15 residues. The CDR3 sequence: CASSSGTSGSNEQYF. In DNA, the CDR3 is TGTGCCAGCAGTTCTGGGACTAGCGGGAGCAACGAGCAGTACTTC.

The chain recombines TRBV7-8 with TRBJ2-1; 11 nucleotides match TRBD2. The CDR3 has 17 amino acids. CDR1 is SGHVS, CDR2 FQNEAQ, per germline. J lost 6 bases, V lost 2 bases, and 9 bases had no gene match. The CDR3, as DNA: TGTGCCAGCAGCTTAACCCCTCTAGCGGGAGGCATCAATGAGCAGTTCTTC. Its translation: CASSLTPLAGGINEQFF. The entire variable domain, with the rest obtained from reference TRBV7-8 and TRBJ2-1, is as follows: GAGVSQSPRYKVAKRGQDVALRCDPISGHVSLFWYQQALGQGPEFLTYFQNEAQLDKSGLPSDRFFAERPEGSVSTLKIQRTQQEDSAVYLCASSLTPLAGGINEQFFGPGTRLTVL.

In this sample, this clone is medium-sized. This chain uses TRBV5-6 with TRBJ1-2; possibly TRBD1 for D (6 bases). The CDR3 spans 15 residues. Per the germline V gene, CDR1 is SGHDT and CDR2 is YYEEEE. Between the trimmed V and J ends, which lost 3 bases and 1 base, there was a span of 13 bases. CDR3 sequence (DNA): TGTGCCAGCAGCTCTGACAGGATTGTTAACTATGGCTACACCTTC. Translation: CASSSDRIVNYGYTF.

The chain recombines TRBV10-2 with TRBJ2-5; 13 bases agree with TRBD2. This CDR3 region has 13 residues. The germline CDR1 and CDR2 sequences are WSHSY and SAAADI. The V and J ends lost 8 bases and 7 bases, in that order; junction bases with no gene match: 4. Written as DNA, the CDR3 is TGCGCCAGCGGGACTAGCGGGATGTCGACCCAGTACTTC. Its protein product is CASGTSGMSTQYF.